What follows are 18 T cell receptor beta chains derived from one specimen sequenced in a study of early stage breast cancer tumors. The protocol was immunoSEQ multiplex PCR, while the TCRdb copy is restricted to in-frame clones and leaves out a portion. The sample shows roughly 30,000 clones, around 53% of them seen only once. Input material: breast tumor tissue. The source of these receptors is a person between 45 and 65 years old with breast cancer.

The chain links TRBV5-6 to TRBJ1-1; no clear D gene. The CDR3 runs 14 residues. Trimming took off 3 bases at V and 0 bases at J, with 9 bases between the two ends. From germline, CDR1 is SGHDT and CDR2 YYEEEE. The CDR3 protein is CASSWRAVNTEAFF. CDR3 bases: TGTGCCAGCAGCTGGCGGGCAGTGAACACTGAAGCTTTCTTT.

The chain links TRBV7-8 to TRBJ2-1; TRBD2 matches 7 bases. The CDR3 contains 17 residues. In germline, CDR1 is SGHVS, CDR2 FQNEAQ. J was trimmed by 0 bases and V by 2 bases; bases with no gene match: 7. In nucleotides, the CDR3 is TGTGCCAGCAGCTTAAGTCTCGGCGGGAGCTCCTACAATGAGCAGTTCTTC. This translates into CASSLSLGGSSYNEQFF.

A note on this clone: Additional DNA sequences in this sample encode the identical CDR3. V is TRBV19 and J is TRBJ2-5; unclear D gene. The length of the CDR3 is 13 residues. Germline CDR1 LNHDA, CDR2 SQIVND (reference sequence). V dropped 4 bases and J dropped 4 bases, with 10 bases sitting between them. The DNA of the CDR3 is TGTGCCAGTAGTAGGACGGTACGAGAGACCCAGTACTTC. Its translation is CASSRTVRETQYF.

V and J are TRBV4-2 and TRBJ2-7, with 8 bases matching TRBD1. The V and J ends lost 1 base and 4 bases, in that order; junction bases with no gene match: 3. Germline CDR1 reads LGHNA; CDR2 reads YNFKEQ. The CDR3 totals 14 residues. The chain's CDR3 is CASSQGTGRYEQYF. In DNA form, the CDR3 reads TGTGCCAGCAGCCAAGGGACAGGGCGGTACGAGCAGTACTTC.

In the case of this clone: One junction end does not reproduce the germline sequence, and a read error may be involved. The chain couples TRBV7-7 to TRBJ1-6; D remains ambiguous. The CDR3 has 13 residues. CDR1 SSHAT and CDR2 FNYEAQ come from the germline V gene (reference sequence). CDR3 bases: TGTGCTAGCAGCTTATCATCCAATTCACCCCTCCACTTT. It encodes CASSLSSNSPLHF. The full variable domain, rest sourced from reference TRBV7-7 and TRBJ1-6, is GAGVSQSPRYKVTKRGQDVTLRCDPISSHATLYWYQQALGQGPEFLTYFNYEAQPDKSGLPSDRFSAERPEGSISTLTIQRTEQRDSAMYRCASSLSSNSPLHFGNGTRLTVT.

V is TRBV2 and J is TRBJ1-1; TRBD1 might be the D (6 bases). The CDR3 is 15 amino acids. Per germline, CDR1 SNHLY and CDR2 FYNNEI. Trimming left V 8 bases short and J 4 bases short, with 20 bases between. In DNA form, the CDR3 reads TGTGCCAGCTTCCCGACAGGTTTGACGATCACTGAAGCTTTCTTT. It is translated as CASFPTGLTITEAFF.

This chain's CDR3 is CASSLEEGGVETQYF. The CDR3 region has the DNA TGTGCCAGCTCACTGGAAGAGGGGGGCGTGGAGACCCAGTACTTC. This chain joins TRBV18 and TRBJ2-5; the D gene could be TRBD1 or TRBD2 (6 bases each). The CDR3 runs 15 residues. CDR1 is KGHSH and CDR2 is LQKENI in the germline V gene. V dropped 4 bases and J dropped 5 bases, with 17 bases sitting between them.

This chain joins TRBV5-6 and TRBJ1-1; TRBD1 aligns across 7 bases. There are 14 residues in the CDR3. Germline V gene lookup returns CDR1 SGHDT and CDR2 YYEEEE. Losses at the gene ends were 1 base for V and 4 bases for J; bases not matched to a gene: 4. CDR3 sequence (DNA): TGTGCCAGCAGCTTGCCGACAGGGAGCACTGAAGCTTTCTTT. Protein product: CASSLPTGSTEAFF.

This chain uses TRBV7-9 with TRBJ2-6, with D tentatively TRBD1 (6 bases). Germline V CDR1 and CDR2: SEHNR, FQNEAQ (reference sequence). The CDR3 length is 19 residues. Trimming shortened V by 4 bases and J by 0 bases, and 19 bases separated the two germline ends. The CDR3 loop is CASSSPSGAHLSGANVLTF. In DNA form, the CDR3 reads TGTGCCAGCAGCTCCCCATCAGGGGCCCACCTCTCTGGGGCCAACGTCCTGACTTTC.

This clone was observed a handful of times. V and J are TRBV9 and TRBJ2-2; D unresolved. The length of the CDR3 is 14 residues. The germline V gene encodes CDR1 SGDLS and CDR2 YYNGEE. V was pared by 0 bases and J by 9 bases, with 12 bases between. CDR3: CASSVGMEIRELFF. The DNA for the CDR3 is TGTGCCAGCAGCGTAGGTATGGAAATCAGGGAGCTGTTTTTT.

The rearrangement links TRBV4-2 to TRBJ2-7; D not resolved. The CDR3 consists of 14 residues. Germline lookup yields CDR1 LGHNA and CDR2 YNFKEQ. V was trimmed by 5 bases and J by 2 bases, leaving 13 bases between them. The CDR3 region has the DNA TGTGCCAGCAGCATTCCGGGTCAGACCTACGAGCAGTACTTC. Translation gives CASSIPGQTYEQYF.

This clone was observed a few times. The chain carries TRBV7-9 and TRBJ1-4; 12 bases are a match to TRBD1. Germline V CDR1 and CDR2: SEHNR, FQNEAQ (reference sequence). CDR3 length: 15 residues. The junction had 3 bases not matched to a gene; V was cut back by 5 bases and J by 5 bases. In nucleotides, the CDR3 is TGTGCCAGCAGCCGGGACAGGGGGCAGAATGAAAAACTGTTTTTT. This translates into CASSRDRGQNEKLFF.

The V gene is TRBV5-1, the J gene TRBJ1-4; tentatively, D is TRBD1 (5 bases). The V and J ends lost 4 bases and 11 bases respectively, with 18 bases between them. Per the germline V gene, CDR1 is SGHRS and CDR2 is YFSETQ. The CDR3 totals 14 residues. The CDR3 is CASSPGHSEGKLFF. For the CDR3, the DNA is TGCGCCAGCAGCCCAGGACATTCGGAAGGCAAACTGTTTTTT.

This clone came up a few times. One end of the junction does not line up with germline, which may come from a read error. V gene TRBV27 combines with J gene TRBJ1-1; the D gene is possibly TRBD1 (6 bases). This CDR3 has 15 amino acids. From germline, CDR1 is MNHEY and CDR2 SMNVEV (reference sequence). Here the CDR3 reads CASSVSPARGTEAFF. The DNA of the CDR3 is TGTGCCAGCAGTGTATCCCCCGCCAGGGGCACTGAAGCTTTCTTT.

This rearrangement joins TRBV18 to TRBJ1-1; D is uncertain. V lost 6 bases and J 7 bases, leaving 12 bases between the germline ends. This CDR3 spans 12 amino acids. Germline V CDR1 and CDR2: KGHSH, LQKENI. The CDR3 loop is CASSPDRYEAFF. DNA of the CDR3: TGTGCCAGCTCTCCTGACCGGTATGAAGCTTTCTTT.

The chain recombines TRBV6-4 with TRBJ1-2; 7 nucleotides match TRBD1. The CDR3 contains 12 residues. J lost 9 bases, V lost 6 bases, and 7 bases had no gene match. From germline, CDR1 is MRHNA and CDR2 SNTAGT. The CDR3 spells CASSDRVGSYTF. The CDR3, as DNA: TGTGCCAGCAGCGACAGGGTCGGGAGCTACACCTTC.

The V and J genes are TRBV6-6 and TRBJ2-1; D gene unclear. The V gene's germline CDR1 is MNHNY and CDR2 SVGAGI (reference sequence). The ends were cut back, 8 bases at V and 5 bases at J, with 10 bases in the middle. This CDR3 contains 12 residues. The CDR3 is CASRAANNEQFF. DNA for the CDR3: TGTGCCAGCCGGGCCGCTAACAATGAGCAGTTCTTC.

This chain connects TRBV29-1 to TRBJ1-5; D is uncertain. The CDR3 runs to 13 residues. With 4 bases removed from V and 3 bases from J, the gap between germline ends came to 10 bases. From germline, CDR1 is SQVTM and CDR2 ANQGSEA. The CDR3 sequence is CSVVEQNNQPQHF. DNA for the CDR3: TGCAGCGTTGTGGAACAGAACAATCAGCCCCAGCATTTT.